Described below is a single T cell receptor (beta chain) sequence and its context. This sample was included in a study of Ad26.COV2.S vaccination and SARS-CoV-2 variants. Treatment: around 19 received Ad26.COV2.S at low or high dose, single or two shots; about 5 received placebo; per-sample allocation not given. Sampling occurred on day 63 after the first vaccine or placebo injection. CDR1 KGHDR and CDR2 SFDVKD come from the germline V gene. Trimming removed 5 bases at V and 4 bases at J, with 10 bases between. This CDR3 is 13 amino acids long. Clones were sequenced by immunoSEQ multiplex PCR, and TCRdb holds only the in-frame ones, with some missing. The repertoire holds about 680,000 clones, with 70% to 90% as singletons.

The sample here was peripheral blood, taken in a trial of Ad26.COV2.S vaccine versus placebo. The chain has TRBV24-1 and TRBJ1-2; tentative D call: TRBD1 (6 bases). The receptor's source is a person between 18 and 65 years old who received the Ad26.COV2.S COVID-19 vaccine or a placebo. As DNA, the CDR3 is TGTGCCACCAGTGTGGACAGCTCCTATGGCTACACCTTC. Translating gives CATSVDSSYGYTF.